This T cell receptor beta chain came from a study of memory CD4+ T cells and cytomegalovirus serostatus. The sort gate was single viable CD3+CD4+CD8-CD45RO+ cells for memory CD4+ T cells. CD4+ T cells were isolated by positive magnetic selection. TCRdb's copy holds only in-frame clones and misses some; the assay was immunoSEQ multiplex PCR. The table records about 56,000 clones, about 73% of them present only once. The CDR3 covers 14 residues. Between the trimmed V and J ends, which lost 5 bases and 2 bases, there was a span of 9 bases. Germline V gene lookup returns CDR1 SGHTA and CDR2 FQGTGA. The chain links TRBV7-3 to TRBJ2-2; D not resolved. Sequencing input: memory CD4+ T cells from blood. This TCR was recovered from an adult in good health and CMV-seropositive. The CDR3 region has the DNA TGTGCCAGCAGCGCCGGCCCCAACACCGGGGAGCTGTTTTTT. This translates into CASSAGPNTGELFF.